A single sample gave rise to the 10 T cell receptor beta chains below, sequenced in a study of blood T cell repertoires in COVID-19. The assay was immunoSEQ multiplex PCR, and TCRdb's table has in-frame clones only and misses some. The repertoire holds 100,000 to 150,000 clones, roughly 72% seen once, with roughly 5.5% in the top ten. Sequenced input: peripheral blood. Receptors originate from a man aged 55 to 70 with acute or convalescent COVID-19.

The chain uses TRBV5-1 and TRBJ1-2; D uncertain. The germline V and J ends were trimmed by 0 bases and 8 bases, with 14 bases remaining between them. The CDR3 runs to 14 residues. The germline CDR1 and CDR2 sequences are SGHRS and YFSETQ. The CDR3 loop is CASSLATVISGYTF. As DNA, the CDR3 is TGCGCCAGCAGCTTGGCTACAGTAATTTCGGGCTACACCTTC.

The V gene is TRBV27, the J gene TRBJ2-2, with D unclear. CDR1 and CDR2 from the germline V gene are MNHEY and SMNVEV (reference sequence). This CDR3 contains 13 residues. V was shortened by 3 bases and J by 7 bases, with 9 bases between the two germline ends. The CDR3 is CASSFRVYGELFF. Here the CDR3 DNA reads TGTGCCAGCAGTTTCCGGGTTTACGGGGAGCTGTTTTTT.

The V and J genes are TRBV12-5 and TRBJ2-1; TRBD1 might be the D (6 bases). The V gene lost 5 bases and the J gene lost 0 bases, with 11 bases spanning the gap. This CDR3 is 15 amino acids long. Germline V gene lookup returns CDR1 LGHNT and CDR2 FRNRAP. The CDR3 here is CASGPGQSSYNEQFF. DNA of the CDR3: TGTGCTAGTGGTCCGGGACAAAGCTCCTACAATGAGCAGTTCTTC.

The CDR3: CAISDRDGSTEAFF. The DNA for the CDR3 is TGTGCCATCAGCGACAGGGACGGGAGCACTGAAGCTTTCTTT. This chain joins TRBV10-3 and TRBJ1-1; 7 positions match TRBD1. CDR3 size: 14 residues. The trim removed 6 bases at V and 4 bases at J, leaving 8 bases unmatched. From germline, CDR1 is ENHRY and CDR2 SYGVKD.

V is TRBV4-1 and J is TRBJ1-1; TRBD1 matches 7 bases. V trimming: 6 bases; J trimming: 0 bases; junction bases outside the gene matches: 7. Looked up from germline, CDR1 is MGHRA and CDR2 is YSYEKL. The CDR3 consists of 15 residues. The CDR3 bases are TGCGCCAGCAGGGCACCGGGACAGATGAACACTGAAGCTTTCTTT. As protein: CASRAPGQMNTEAFF.

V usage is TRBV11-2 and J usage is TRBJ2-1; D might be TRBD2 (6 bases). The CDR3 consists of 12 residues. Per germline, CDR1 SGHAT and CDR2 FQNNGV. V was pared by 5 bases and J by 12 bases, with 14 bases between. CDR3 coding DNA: TGTGCCAGCAGCCCCCGCCGGGAGAGGCAGTTCTTC. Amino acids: CASSPRRERQFF.

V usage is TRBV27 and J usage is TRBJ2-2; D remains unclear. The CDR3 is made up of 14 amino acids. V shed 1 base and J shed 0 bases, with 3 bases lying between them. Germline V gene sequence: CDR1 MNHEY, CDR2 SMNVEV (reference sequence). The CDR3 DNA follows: TGTGCCAGCAGTTTATGGCCGAACACCGGGGAGCTGTTTTTT. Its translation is CASSLWPNTGELFF.

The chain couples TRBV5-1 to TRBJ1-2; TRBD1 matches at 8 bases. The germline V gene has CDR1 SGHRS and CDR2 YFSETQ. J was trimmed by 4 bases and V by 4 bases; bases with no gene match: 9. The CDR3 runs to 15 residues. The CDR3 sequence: CASSIPDREGYGYTF. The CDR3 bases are TGCGCCAGCAGCATACCGGACAGGGAAGGCTATGGCTACACCTTC.

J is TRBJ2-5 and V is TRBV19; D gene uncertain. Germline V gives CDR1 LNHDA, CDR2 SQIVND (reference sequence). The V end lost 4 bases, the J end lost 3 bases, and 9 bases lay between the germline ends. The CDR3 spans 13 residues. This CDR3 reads CASSRASKETQYF. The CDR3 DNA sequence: TGTGCCAGTAGTAGGGCCAGCAAAGAGACCCAGTACTTC.

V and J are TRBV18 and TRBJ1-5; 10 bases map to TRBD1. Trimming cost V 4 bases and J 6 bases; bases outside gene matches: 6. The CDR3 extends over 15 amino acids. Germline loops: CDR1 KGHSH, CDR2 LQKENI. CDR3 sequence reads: CASSRGGTGVQPQHF. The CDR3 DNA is TGTGCCAGCTCACGGGGAGGGACAGGGGTTCAGCCCCAGCATTTT.